This TCR beta chain derives from a study of T cell repertoires in cytomegalovirus infection. MiXCR, run by TCRdb on the reads, gives a single entry per CDR3 protein. The sample yields about 150,000 distinct CDR3 sequences, roughly a quarter seen once. The CDR3 has 15 residues. Germline assignment: CDR1 MDHEN and CDR2 SYDVKM. The V end lost 4 bases, the J end lost 2 bases, and 15 bases lay between the germline ends. The chain is built from TRBV28 and TRBJ2-7; maybe TRBD1 (5 bases). The sequenced sample was PBMCs. This TCR was recovered from a human donor in good health (CMV status not recorded). Some clones in this sample may be carry-over from other donors' samples. The CDR3 protein is CASSSVITGAYEQYF. CDR3 DNA: TGTGCCAGCAGTTCCGTAATAACAGGTGCCTACGAGCAGTACTTC. Full variable domain (rest looked up from reference TRBV28 and TRBJ2-7): DVKVTQSSRYLVKRTGEKVFLECVQDMDHENMFWYRQDPGLGLRLIYFSYDVKMKEKGDIPEGYSVSREKKERFSLILESASTNQTSMYLCASSSVITGAYEQYFGPGTRLTVT.